A selection of T cell receptor beta chains follows, all from one sample in a study of OX40 agonist ivuxolimab in advanced cancers. Using immunoSEQ multiplex PCR, the repertoire was profiled, and TCRdb retains in-frame clones only, with some absent. The table records about 28,000 clones, 86% of them present only once. The sample in question was CD4+ or CD8+ T cells sorted from blood, obtained in a trial of the OX40 agonist ivuxolimab. The receptors shown here come from an adult with an advanced solid tumor such as melanoma, head and neck, liver or kidney cancer. CDR3s include the opening cysteine and the closing phenylalanine or tryptophan. The D gene is left open where the match is weak. Clone size, where shown, is once, few, many, or a class for clones that have expanded.

- TRBD1 TRBJ2-1 TRBV15 CATSNRTGGRCEQFF TGTGCCACCAGCAATAGGACAGGGGGCCGTTGCGAGCAGTTCTTC
- - TRBJ1-6 TRBV27 CASSFRGWSPLHF TGTGCCAGCAGTTTCCGGGGATGGTCACCCCTCCACTTT
- - TRBJ2-2 TRBV6-4 CASSEKATGELFF TGTGCCAGCAGTGAGAAAGCGACCGGGGAGCTGTTTTTT
- - TRBJ2-7 TRBV11-2 CASSLGQISYEQYF TGTGCCAGCAGCTTAGGCCAGATCTCCTACGAGCAGTACTTC
- - TRBJ2-7 TRBV13 CASSTGLGYEQYF TGTGCCAGCAGCACGGGACTCGGCTACGAGCAGTACTTC
once TRBD2 TRBJ2-1 TRBV29-1 CSVRTSGSYEQFF TGCAGCGTCCGGACTAGCGGGAGTTATGAGCAGTTCTTC
once - TRBJ2-2 TRBV5-6 CASSLGRGNTGELFF TGTGCCAGCAGCTTGGGGCGGGGTAACACCGGGGAGCTGTTTTTT
- - TRBJ2-5 TRBV5-1 CASSLGAYQETQYF TGCGCCAGCAGCTTGGGGGCGTACCAAGAGACCCAGTACTTC
once - TRBJ2-2 TRBV27 CASSLFRENTGELFF TGTGCCAGCAGTTTATTCCGGGAGAACACCGGGGAGCTGTTTTTT
- TRBD1 TRBJ1-2 TRBV5-1 CASSLGTGLEGYTF TGCGCCAGCAGCTTGGGGACAGGGTTGGAAGGCTACACCTTC
- - TRBJ2-7 TRBV29-1 CSVEGDKPYEQYF TGCAGCGTTGAAGGGGACAAGCCCTACGAGCAGTACTTC
- - TRBJ1-1 TRBV5-1 CASSLEGPQGLREAFF TGCGCCAGCAGCTTGGAGGGACCACAGGGATTGCGTGAAGCTTTCTTT
- TRBD1 TRBJ2-3 TRBV19 CASSTPGQVTDTQYF TGTGCCAGTAGTACACCGGGACAGGTCACAGATACGCAGTATTTT
few - TRBJ2-5 TRBV5-1 CASSLFSVGETQYF TGCGCCAGCAGCTTGTTCAGCGTGGGAGAGACCCAGTACTTC
- - TRBJ2-3 TRBV6-4 CAPPGQGADTQYF TGTGCTCCACCCGGGCAGGGCGCAGATACGCAGTATTTT
- TRBD2 TRBJ2-3 TRBV7-9 CASSQELATDTQYF TGTGCCAGCAGCCAAGAACTAGCGACAGATACGCAGTATTTT
- - TRBJ2-2 TRBV11-3 CASSLVWEGHVYANTGELFF TGTGCCAGCAGCTTAGTTTGGGAGGGACATGTTTACGCGAACACCGGGGAGCTGTTTTTT
- - TRBJ1-1 TRBV4-1 CASSHDGSLNTEAFF TGCGCCAGCAGCCATGACGGCAGTTTAAACACTGAAGCTTTCTTT